This T cell receptor beta chain was identified in a study of blood T cell repertoires in COVID-19. In the study overall: Sources were T cells, B-cell-depleted T cells, or PBMCs; the material itself was cDNA or gDNA.

V lost 2 bases and J 0 bases, leaving 11 bases between the germline ends. Per germline, CDR1 LGHDT and CDR2 YNNKEL (reference sequence). The CDR3 is made up of 16 amino acids. Only in-frame clones appear in the TCRdb table, and some are missing; sequencing was by immunoSEQ multiplex PCR. The sample has 130,000 to 150,000 clones, 80% to 85% seen once; the top ten hold 7% to 10%. The genes are TRBV3-1 (or the pseudogene TRBV3-2) and TRBJ1-3; no definite D call. Specimen: peripheral blood. This sequence was found in a human donor in a cohort sampled during active COVID-19. For the CDR3, the DNA is TGTGCCAGCAGCCAAACTGCCGGAGTCTCTGGAAACACCATATATTTT. Protein product: CASSQTAGVSGNTIYF.